This T cell receptor (beta chain) was sequenced in a study of cytomegalovirus exposure and HLA in healthy donors. Study details: As an earlier analysis found, around 200 million T cells yielded some 120 million unique TCR beta sequences.

The PCR had 60 Vbeta and 13 Jbeta primers. Data came from immunoSEQ multiplex PCR; TCRdb stores just in-frame clones and leaves some out. The table records about 150,000 clones, approximately 80% of them present only once. This CDR3 has 16 amino acids. From germline, CDR1 is SGHRS and CDR2 YFSETQ. V was pared by 4 bases and J by 8 bases, with 12 bases of the junction left unmatched. These donors, healthy bone marrow donors, were studied. Findings and limits, study-wide: Later work showed greater clonal expansion in HLA-associated TCR beta chains than in equally common others. As a later analysis revealed, the rate of TCR association differed by HLA locus, with DRB1 most and HLA-C fewest.

Of note for this clone: Antigen specificity is unknown.

Sequences were obtained from PBMCs. The origin of this receptor is a woman aged 50 to 60 in good health and CMV-seropositive. This chain uses TRBV5-1 with TRBJ2-1; TRBD2 matches 10 bases. Here the CDR3 reads CASSLGAAGGLDEQFF. CDR3 DNA sequence: TGCGCCAGCAGCCTTGGAGCAGCGGGGGGGCTCGATGAGCAGTTCTTC. Drawing the rest from reference TRBV5-1 and TRBJ2-1, the complete variable domain is KAGVTQTPRYLIKTRGQQVTLSCSPISGHRSVSWYQQTPGQGLQFLFEYFSETQRNKGNFPGRFSGRQFSNSRSEMNVSTLELGDSALYLCASSLGAAGGLDEQFFGPGTRLTVL.